The present TCR beta chain was sequenced within a study of T-cell memory formation after mild COVID-19. Across the study: Most TCR clusters belonged to a single donor.

V lost 5 bases to trimming and J lost 5 bases, with 16 bases between them. From germline, CDR1 is LNHDA and CDR2 SQIVND (reference sequence). The CDR3 contains 15 residues. Points on this clonotype: Its cognate antigen is unknown.

Using constant-segment primers, 5'RACE produced TCR alpha and TCR beta cDNA libraries carrying sample barcodes and UMIs. One entry per CDR3 protein, called by TCRdb with MiXCR from the 5' RACE reads. This sample has approximately 340,000 distinct CDR3 sequences, with approximately 15% found just once. Findings and caveats of the study: CD4/CD8 balance held among clones contracting day 15 to 85, and later expanders leaned CD4+. Mainly CM and EM harbored the contracting CD4+ clones; mainly EMRA harbored the CD8+ ones.

The sample was PBMCs or a T cell subset sorted from them (not recorded which). The rearrangement joins TRBV19 to TRBJ2-1, with a weak D call TRBD2 (6 bases). The sequence came from a man in his late teens or twenties who had mild COVID-19 (a few samples of this study predate the infection). Cell type and time point are not known. The CDR3 DNA reads TGTGCCAGTAGTTGGCCTGGGCGGGACGACAATGAGCAGTTCTTC. The encoded protein is CASSWPGRDDNEQFF.